This TCR beta chain originates from a study of shared clonotypes between healthy human individuals. Study background: Each donor's CD4 naive and CD4 memory cells filled three plates apiece, CD8 naive two, and CD8 memory one. Study-wide findings and caveats: Naive subsets generally exceeded memory subsets in estimated richness.

Comments on this clone: Its target is unknown.

Every subset's genomic DNA went evenly onto several immunoSEQ plates. Some clones are missing from TCRdb's copy, which holds only in-frame ones; the method was immunoSEQ multiplex PCR. The sample has millions of clones; over 85% are singletons. The CDR3 contains 18 residues. Germline V gene data show CDR1 as KGHSH and CDR2 as LQKENI. Unmatched junction bases numbered 15, after V lost 3 bases and J lost 9 bases. The sequenced sample was naive CD4+ T cells sorted from blood. Documented subset: CD45RA+ positively selected. This TCR derives from a man between 18 and 35 years old in good health. V is TRBV18 and J is TRBJ1-6; 9 bases fit TRBD1. CDR3: CASSPQNIEDRGGSPLHF. The CDR3, as DNA: TGTGCCAGCTCACCCCAAAACATAGAGGACAGGGGAGGTTCACCCCTCCACTTT.